The 20 T cell receptor beta chains presented below share a single source sample, sequenced in a study of identifying expanded T cells in peripheral blood. Profiled with immunoSEQ multiplex PCR; TCRdb holds only in-frame clones, not every one. This sample yields 90,000 to 100,000 clones, of which 88% are seen a single time; 3.9% belongs to the top ten. Input material: blood. The receptors derive from a person between 18 and 75 years old in good health.

The V gene is TRBV19, the J gene TRBJ1-5; D is ambiguous. The V end was cut by 4 bases, the J end by 0 bases, with 7 bases between. This CDR3 region has 14 residues. Germline V gene sequence: CDR1 LNHDA, CDR2 SQIVND (reference sequence). The CDR3 sequence: CASSRYSSNQPQHF. The CDR3 coding sequence is TGTGCCAGTAGTAGGTACAGTAGCAATCAGCCCCAGCATTTT.

This rearrangement joins TRBV7-9 to TRBJ2-7; maybe TRBD1 (6 bases). Trimming shortened V by 0 bases and J by 2 bases, and 14 bases separated the two germline ends. The CDR3 loop spans 16 amino acids. Germline assignment: CDR1 SEHNR and CDR2 FQNEAQ (reference sequence). This CDR3 is CASSLAQDRGTYEQYF. The CDR3 DNA follows: TGTGCCAGCAGCTTAGCGCAGGACAGAGGAACCTACGAGCAGTACTTC.

This chain uses TRBV5-1 with TRBJ1-1; no clear D. The CDR3 runs 11 residues. The V end lost 0 bases, the J end lost 9 bases, and 6 bases lay between the germline ends. Germline V gene lookup returns CDR1 SGHRS and CDR2 YFSETQ. CDR3: CASSLGPQAFF. The CDR3 DNA reads TGCGCCAGCAGCTTGGGGCCCCAAGCTTTCTTT.

The V and J genes are TRBV4-1 and TRBJ1-5; possible D gene TRBD1, 5 bases. Germline CDR1 reads MGHRA; CDR2 reads YSYEKL. V was pared by 3 bases and J by 5 bases, with 14 bases between. The CDR3 extends over 15 amino acids. As DNA, the CDR3 is TGCGCCAGCAGCCAGGCCCACAGGCTCCATCAGCCCCAGCATTTT. It is translated as CASSQAHRLHQPQHF.

The gene calls are TRBV29-1 and TRBJ1-4; 7 nucleotides align to TRBD1. This CDR3 comprises 15 residues. The J segment lost 5 bases and the V segment lost 5 bases, leaving 11 bases of the junction unmatched. Germline lookup yields CDR1 SQVTM and CDR2 ANQGSEA. CDR3 sequence (DNA): TGCAGCGTTCGGATTTCAGGGACAGCCAATGAAAAACTGTTTTTT. Residues: CSVRISGTANEKLFF.

This sequence joins TRBV13 and TRBJ1-5; the D is unclear. Germline V lookup: CDR1 PRHDT, CDR2 FYEKMQ (reference sequence). Trimming pared 0 bases from V and 7 bases from J, leaving 7 bases between. The CDR3 length is 13 residues. Here the CDR3 DNA reads TGTGCCAGCAGCTTAGGTGTTCTACAGCCCCAGCATTTT. Its translation is CASSLGVLQPQHF.

The chain links TRBV7-3 to TRBJ2-7; D might be TRBD2 (5 bases). Trimming left V 2 bases short and J 1 base short, with 15 bases between. Germline V gives CDR1 SGHTA, CDR2 FQGTGA. This CDR3 is built from 16 residues. CDR3 residues: CASSLETGEISYEQYF. The CDR3 coding sequence is TGTGCCAGCAGCTTAGAGACCGGGGAAATATCCTACGAGCAGTACTTC.

The V and J genes are TRBV7-8 and TRBJ2-7; 9 bases fit TRBD2. The CDR3 runs 15 residues. V shed 2 bases and J 5 bases; nucleotides not matched to a gene: 7. From germline, CDR1 is SGHVS and CDR2 FQNEAQ. CDR3 residues: CASSLSFSGGNEQYF. DNA of the CDR3: TGTGCCAGCAGCTTAAGTTTCAGCGGGGGGAACGAGCAGTACTTC.

This chain links TRBV5-6 with TRBJ2-7; 7 nucleotides match TRBD1. The V and J ends lost 4 bases and 2 bases, in that order; junction bases with no gene match: 6. The germline gives CDR1 SGHDT, CDR2 YYEEEE. The CDR3 length is 14 residues. The DNA of the CDR3 is TGTGCCAGCAGCCCCGGGACAGAGACCTACGAGCAGTACTTC. The encoded protein is CASSPGTETYEQYF.

CDR3 coding DNA: TGTGCCTGGATTCAGGGCTCTGAAGCTTTCTTT. Its translation is CAWIQGSEAFF. The V call is TRBV30, the J call TRBJ1-1; the D gene is possibly TRBD1 (5 bases). Germline V gene sequence: CDR1 GTSNPN, CDR2 SVGIG (reference sequence). The CDR3 has 11 residues. Trimming cost V 4 bases and J 6 bases, with 9 bases left between them. The whole variable domain, filled in from reference TRBV30 and TRBJ1-1, reads SQTIHQWPATLVQPVGSPLSLECTVEGTSNPNLYWYRQAAGRGLQLLFYSVGIGQISSEVPQNLSASRPQDRQFILSSKKLLLSDSGFYLCAWIQGSEAFFGQGTRLTVV.

The chain combines TRBV19 with TRBJ2-7; TRBD2 matches 9 bases. CDR1 and CDR2 (germline): LNHDA, SQIVND (reference sequence). This CDR3 has 14 residues. Trimming removed 8 bases from V and 3 bases from J; junction bases left unmatched: 8. The CDR3 reads CASVVAGEDYEQYF. CDR3 bases: TGTGCCAGTGTAGTAGCGGGAGAGGACTACGAGCAGTACTTC. The full variable domain, in which reference TRBV19 and TRBJ2-7 provide the parts outside the CDR3, is DGGITQSPKYLFRKEGQNVTLSCEQNLNHDAMYWYRQDPGQGLRLIYYSQIVNDFQKGDIAEGYSVSREKKESFPLTVTSAQKNPTAFYLCASVVAGEDYEQYFGPGTRLTVT.

V is TRBV28 and J is TRBJ2-7, with TRBD1 matching over 11 bases. This CDR3 has 14 residues. CDR1 MDHEN and CDR2 SYDVKM come from the germline V gene. V shed 2 bases and J 5 bases; nucleotides not matched to a gene: 2. In nucleotides, the CDR3 is TGTGCCAGCAGTTTACGGGGACAGGGGGACGAGCAGTACTTC. This codes for CASSLRGQGDEQYF.

The chain employs TRBV5-1 and TRBJ2-2; D uncertain. Trimming removed 4 bases from V and 6 bases from J, with 16 bases in between. The CDR3 length is 15 residues. Germline V CDR1 and CDR2: SGHRS, YFSETQ. CDR3 sequence (DNA): TGCGCCAGCAGCCATGGTGTCAAGGGCCCCGGGGAGCTGTTTTTT. Encoded protein: CASSHGVKGPGELFF.

This clone showed up just once. The rearrangement joins TRBV5-1 to TRBJ2-5, with 12 bases aligning to TRBD2. The CDR3 length is 16 residues. Germline CDR1 and CDR2: SGHRS and YFSETQ. The trim removed 0 bases at V and 1 base at J, leaving 1 base unmatched. CDR3 in amino acids: CASSLATSGGQETQYF. In nucleotides, the CDR3 is TGCGCCAGCAGCTTGGCGACTAGCGGGGGCCAAGAGACCCAGTACTTC.

The chain combines TRBV6-4 with TRBJ2-7; a weak D match, TRBD2 (6 bases). The CDR3 contains 13 residues. V was clipped by 4 bases and J by 3 bases, with 10 bases between them. Germline loops: CDR1 MRHNA, CDR2 SNTAGT. CDR3 loop: CASSVIGGYEQYF. In nucleotides, the CDR3 is TGTGCCAGCAGTGTAATCGGGGGCTACGAGCAGTACTTC.

This chain uses TRBV30 with TRBJ1-6; 8 bases map to TRBD1. In germline, CDR1 is GTSNPN, CDR2 SVGIG (reference sequence). The CDR3 totals 15 residues. V shed 2 bases and J 9 bases; nucleotides not matched to a gene: 9. The CDR3 sequence: CAWSQGASTVSPLHF. In nucleotides, the CDR3 is TGTGCCTGGAGTCAGGGGGCCAGTACGGTTTCACCCCTCCACTTT.

A few counts support this clone. The gene calls are TRBV28 and TRBJ1-6, with D tentatively TRBD1 (6 bases). V dropped 4 bases and J dropped 9 bases, with 13 bases sitting between them. CDR1 MDHEN and CDR2 SYDVKM come from the germline V gene. This CDR3 region has 14 residues. DNA for the CDR3: TGTGCCAGCAGTTCCCCAGGGGACGGTTCACCCCTCCACTTT. Translated, it gives CASSSPGDGSPLHF.

The rearrangement joins TRBV2 to TRBJ2-7; 8 bases match TRBD2. The CDR3 contains 15 residues. The J segment lost 2 bases and the V segment lost 11 bases, leaving 14 bases of the junction unmatched. The germline V gene encodes CDR1 SNHLY and CDR2 FYNNEI. The CDR3 DNA reads TGTGCCGGGTCCTACTTTAGCGGGGCAACCTACGAGCAGTACTTC. Translation: CAGSYFSGATYEQYF.

This chain joins TRBV7-9 and TRBJ2-1; D gene uncertain. The CDR3 has 15 residues. Germline V gene sequence: CDR1 SEHNR, CDR2 FQNEAQ (reference sequence). The V end lost 0 bases, the J end lost 5 bases, and 11 bases lay between the germline ends. The CDR3: CASSLARVRDNEQFF. CDR3 DNA: TGTGCCAGCAGCTTAGCCCGGGTTAGGGACAATGAGCAGTTCTTC.

The chain links TRBV29-1 to TRBJ1-3, with D hard to call. The CDR3 length is 11 residues. The germline V gene has CDR1 SQVTM and CDR2 ANQGSEA. Trimming stripped 3 bases from V and 2 bases from J, with 2 bases between. This CDR3 reads CSVEAGNTIYF. DNA of the CDR3: TGCAGCGTTGAGGCTGGAAACACCATATATTTT. Full variable domain (outside the CDR3, taken from reference TRBV29-1 and TRBJ1-3): SAVISQKPSRDICQRGTSLTIQCQVDSQVTMMFWYRQQPGQSLTLIATANQGSEATYESGFVIDKFPISRPNLTFSTLTVSNMSPEDSSIYLCSVEAGNTIYFGEGSWLTVV.